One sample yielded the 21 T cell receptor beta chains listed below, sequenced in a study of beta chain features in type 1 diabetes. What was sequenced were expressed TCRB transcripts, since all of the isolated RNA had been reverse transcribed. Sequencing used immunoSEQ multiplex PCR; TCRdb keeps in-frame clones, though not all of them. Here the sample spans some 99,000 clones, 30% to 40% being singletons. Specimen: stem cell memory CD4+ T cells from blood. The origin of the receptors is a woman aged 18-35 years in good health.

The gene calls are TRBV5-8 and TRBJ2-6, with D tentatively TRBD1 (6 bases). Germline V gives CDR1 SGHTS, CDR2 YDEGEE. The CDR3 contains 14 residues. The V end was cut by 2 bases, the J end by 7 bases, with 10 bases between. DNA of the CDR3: TGTGCCAGCAGCTTAACACAGGGAGCCAACGTCCTGACTTTC. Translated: CASSLTQGANVLTF.

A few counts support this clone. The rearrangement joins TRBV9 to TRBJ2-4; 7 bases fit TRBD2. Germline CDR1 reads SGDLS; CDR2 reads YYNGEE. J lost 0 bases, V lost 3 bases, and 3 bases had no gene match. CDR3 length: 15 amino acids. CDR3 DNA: TGTGCCAGCAGCGGGGGGGGACTAGCCAAAAACATTCAGTACTTC. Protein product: CASSGGGLAKNIQYF.

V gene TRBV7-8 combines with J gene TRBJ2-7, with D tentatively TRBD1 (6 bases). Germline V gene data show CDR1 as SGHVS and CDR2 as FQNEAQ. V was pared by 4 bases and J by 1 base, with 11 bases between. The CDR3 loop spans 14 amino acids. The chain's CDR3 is CASSSDRSSYEQYF. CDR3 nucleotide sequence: TGTGCCAGCAGCTCAGACAGGTCATCCTACGAGCAGTACTTC.

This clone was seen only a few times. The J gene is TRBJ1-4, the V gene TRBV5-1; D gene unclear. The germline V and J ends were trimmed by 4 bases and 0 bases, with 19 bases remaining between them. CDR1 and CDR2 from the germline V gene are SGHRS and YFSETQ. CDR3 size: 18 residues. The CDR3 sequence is CASSPTGVNSATNEKLFF. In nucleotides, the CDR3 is TGCGCCAGCAGCCCTACCGGGGTAAATTCTGCAACTAATGAAAAACTGTTTTTT.

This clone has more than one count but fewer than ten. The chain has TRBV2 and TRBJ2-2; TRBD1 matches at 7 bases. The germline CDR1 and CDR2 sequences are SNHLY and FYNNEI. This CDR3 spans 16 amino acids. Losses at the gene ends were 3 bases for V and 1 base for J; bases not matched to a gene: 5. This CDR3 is CASSDKGAWNTGELFF. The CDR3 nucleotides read TGTGCCAGCAGTGACAAGGGGGCCTGGAACACCGGGGAGCTGTTTTTT.

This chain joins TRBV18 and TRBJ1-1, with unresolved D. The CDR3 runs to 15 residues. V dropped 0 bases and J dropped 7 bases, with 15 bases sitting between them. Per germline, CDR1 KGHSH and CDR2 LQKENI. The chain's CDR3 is CASSPPRWKEIEAFF. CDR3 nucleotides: TGTGCCAGCTCACCACCAAGGTGGAAGGAGATTGAAGCTTTCTTT.

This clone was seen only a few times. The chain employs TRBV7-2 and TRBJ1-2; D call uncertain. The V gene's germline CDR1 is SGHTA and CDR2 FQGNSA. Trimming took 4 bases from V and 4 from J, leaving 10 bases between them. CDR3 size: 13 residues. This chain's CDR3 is CASSSTVGYGYTF. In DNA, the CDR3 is TGTGCCAGCAGCTCAACGGTCGGCTATGGCTACACCTTC.

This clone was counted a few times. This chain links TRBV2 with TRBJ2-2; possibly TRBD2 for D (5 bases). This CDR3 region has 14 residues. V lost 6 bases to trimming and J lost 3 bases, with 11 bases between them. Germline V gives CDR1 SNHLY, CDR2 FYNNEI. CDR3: CASSGEGYTGELFF. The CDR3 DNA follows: TGTGCCAGCAGCGGCGAGGGTTACACCGGGGAGCTGTTTTTT.

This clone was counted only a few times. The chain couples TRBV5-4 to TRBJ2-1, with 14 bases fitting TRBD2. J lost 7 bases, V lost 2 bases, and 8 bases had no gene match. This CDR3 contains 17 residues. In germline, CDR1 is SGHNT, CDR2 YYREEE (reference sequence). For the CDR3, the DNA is TGTGCCAGCAGCTTCGCTCCGACTAGCGGGAGGGCGAATGAGCAGTTCTTC. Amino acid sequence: CASSFAPTSGRANEQFF.

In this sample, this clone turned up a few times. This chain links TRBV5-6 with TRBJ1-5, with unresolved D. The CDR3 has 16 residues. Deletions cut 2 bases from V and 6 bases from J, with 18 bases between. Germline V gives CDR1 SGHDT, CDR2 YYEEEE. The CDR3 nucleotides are TGTGCCAGCAGCTTAAGAGGAACCTTTAGTTTTCAGCCCCAGCATTTT. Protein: CASSLRGTFSFQPQHF.

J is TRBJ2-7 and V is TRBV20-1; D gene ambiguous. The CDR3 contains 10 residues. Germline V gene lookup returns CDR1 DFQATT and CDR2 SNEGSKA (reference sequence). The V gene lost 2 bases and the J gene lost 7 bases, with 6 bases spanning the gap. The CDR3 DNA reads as TGCAGTGCTAGATACCGGGAGCAGTACTTC. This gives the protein CSARYREQYF.

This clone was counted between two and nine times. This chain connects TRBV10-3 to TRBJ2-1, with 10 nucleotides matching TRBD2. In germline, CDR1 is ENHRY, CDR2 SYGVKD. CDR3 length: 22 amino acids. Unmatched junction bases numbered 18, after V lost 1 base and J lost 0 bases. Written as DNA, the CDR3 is TGTGCCATCAGTGAGTATAAACCGGGACTAGCGATAATATTGGACTCCTACAATGAGCAGTTCTTC. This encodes CAISEYKPGLAIILDSYNEQFF.

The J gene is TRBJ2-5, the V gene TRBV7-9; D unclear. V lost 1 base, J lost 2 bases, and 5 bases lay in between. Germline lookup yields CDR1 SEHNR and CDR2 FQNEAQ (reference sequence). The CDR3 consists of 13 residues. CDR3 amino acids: CASSLVQQETQYF. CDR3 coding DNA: TGTGCCAGCAGCTTAGTACAGCAAGAGACCCAGTACTTC.

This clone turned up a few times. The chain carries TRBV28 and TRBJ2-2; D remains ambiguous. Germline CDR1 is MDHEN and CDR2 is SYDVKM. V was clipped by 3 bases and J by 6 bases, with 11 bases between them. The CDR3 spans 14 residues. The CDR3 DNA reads TGTGCCAGCAGTTTTTCAGGTGGTCCCGGGGAGCTGTTTTTT. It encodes CASSFSGGPGELFF. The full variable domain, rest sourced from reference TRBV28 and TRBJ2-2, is DVKVTQSSRYLVKRTGEKVFLECVQDMDHENMFWYRQDPGLGLRLIYFSYDVKMKEKGDIPEGYSVSREKKERFSLILESASTNQTSMYLCASSFSGGPGELFFGEGSRLTVL.

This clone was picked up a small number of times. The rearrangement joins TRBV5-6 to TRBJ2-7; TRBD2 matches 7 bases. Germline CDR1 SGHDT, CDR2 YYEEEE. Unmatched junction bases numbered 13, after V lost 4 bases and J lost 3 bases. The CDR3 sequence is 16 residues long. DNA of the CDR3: TGTGCCAGCAGCCATTGGTACCGCGGGAGAGACTACGAGCAGTACTTC. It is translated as CASSHWYRGRDYEQYF.

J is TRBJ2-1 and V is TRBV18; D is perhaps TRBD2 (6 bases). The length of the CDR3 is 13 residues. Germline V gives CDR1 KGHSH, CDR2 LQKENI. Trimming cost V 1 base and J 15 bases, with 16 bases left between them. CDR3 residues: CASSPLAVQEAFF. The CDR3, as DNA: TGTGCCAGCTCACCACTAGCGGTGCAGGAGGCGTTCTTC.

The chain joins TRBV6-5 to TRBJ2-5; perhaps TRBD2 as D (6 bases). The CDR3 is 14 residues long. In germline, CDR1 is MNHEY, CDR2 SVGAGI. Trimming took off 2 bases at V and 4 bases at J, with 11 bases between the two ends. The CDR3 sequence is CASSYRLASETQYF. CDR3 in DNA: TGTGCCAGCAGTTACCGGCTAGCGTCAGAGACCCAGTACTTC.

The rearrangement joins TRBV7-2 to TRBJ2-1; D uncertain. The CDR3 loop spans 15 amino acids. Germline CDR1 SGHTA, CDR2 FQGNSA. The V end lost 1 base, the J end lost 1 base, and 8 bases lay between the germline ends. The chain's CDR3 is CASSLVGYSYNEQFF. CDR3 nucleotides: TGTGCCAGCAGCTTAGTCGGTTATTCCTACAATGAGCAGTTCTTC.

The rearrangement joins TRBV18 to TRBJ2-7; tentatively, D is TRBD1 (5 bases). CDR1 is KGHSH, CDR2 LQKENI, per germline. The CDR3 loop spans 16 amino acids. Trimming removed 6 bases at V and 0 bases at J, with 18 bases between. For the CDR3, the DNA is TGTGCCAGCTCCACTCTAACAGGTCGCCTCTCCTACGAGCAGTACTTC. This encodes CASSTLTGRLSYEQYF.

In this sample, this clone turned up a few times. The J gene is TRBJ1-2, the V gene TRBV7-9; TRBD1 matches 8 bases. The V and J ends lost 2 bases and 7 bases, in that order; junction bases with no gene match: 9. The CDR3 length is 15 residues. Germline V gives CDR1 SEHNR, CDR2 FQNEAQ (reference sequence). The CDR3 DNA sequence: TGTGCCAGCAGCTTATTAGGCAGGGGGCGGCTTGGCTACACCTTC. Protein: CASSLLGRGRLGYTF.

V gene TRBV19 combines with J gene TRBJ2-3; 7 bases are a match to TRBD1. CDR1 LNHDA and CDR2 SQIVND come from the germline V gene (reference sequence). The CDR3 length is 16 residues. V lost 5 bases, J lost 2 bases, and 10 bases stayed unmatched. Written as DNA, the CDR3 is TGTGCCAGTAGTCGTGGGTTTGGGACAGCCACAGATACGCAGTATTTT. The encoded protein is CASSRGFGTATDTQYF.